A selection of T cell receptor beta chains follows, all from one sample in a study of cytotoxic CD8 clonotypes in ibrutinib-treated CLL. The protocol was immunoSEQ multiplex PCR, while the TCRdb copy is restricted to in-frame clones and leaves out a portion. Of some 290,000 clones detected, 80% appear once; the ten largest clones hold over 6.5%. The sequenced sample was PBMCs, obtained before ibrutinib treatment. These TCRs come from a human donor with chronic lymphocytic leukemia. The CDR3 runs from the conserved cysteine through the conserved F or W. The D gene is left open where the match is weak. The size field is filled for only some rows; it gives once, few, many or a size class.

CDR3 protein | CDR3 DNA | D gene | V gene | clone size | J gene
CASSPLAGGTDTQYF | TGTGCCAGCAGCCCCCTAGCGGGAGGGACAGATACGCAGTATTTT | TRBD2 | TRBV9 | once | TRBJ2-3
CASSKNEVTDTQYF | TGTGCCAGCAGCAAAAACGAGGTTACAGATACGCAGTATTTT | NA | TRBV21-1 | NA | TRBJ2-3
CASSRDSTDTQYF | TGCGCCAGCAGTAGGGATAGCACAGATACGCAGTATTTT | NA | TRBV10-1 | NA | TRBJ2-3
CASSFRLAGQYEQYF | TGTGCCAGCAGCTTCAGACTAGCGGGGCAGTACGAGCAGTACTTC | TRBD2 | TRBV5-5 | NA | TRBJ2-7
CASRPRLAAGELFF | TGTGCCAGCAGACCTAGACTAGCCGCCGGGGAGCTGTTTTTT | TRBD2 | TRBV25-1 | NA | TRBJ2-2
CASSDSYTPQHF | TGTGCCAGCAGTGACTCTTATACGCCCCAGCATTTT | NA | TRBV25-1 | few | TRBJ1-5
CASSMGQGHYEQYF | TGTGCCAGTAGTATGGGACAGGGCCACTACGAGCAGTACTTC | TRBD1 | TRBV19 | few | TRBJ2-7
CSVEEGLHPSYNEQFF | TGCAGCGTTGAAGAGGGACTCCATCCGTCCTACAATGAGCAGTTCTTC | NA | TRBV29-1 | once | TRBJ2-1
CASSRDTRNTIYF | TGTGCCAGCAGCAGGGATACGAGAAACACCATATATTTT | NA | TRBV11-2 | few | TRBJ1-3
CASSEDRLTPLGGQFF | TGTGCCAGCAGTGAAGACAGACTGACGCCACTTGGTGGGCAGTTCTTC | NA | TRBV6-1 | few | TRBJ2-1
CASSHTRDRGIVMNTEAFF | TGCGCCAGCAGTCACACACGGGACAGGGGAATTGTTATGAACACTGAAGCTTTCTTT | TRBD1 | TRBV23-1 | NA | TRBJ1-1
CASSLDTRNTIYF | TGTGCCAGCAGCTTGGACACTAGAAACACCATATATTTT | NA | TRBV5-4 | NA | TRBJ1-3
CASSTDRPYSGANVLTF | TGTGCCAGCAGCACGGACAGGCCGTACTCTGGGGCCAACGTCCTGACTTTC | TRBD1 | TRBV7-9 | NA | TRBJ2-6
CASSFYIAYEQYF | TGTGCCAGCAGCTTCTACATCGCCTACGAGCAGTACTTC | NA | TRBV5-5 | NA | TRBJ2-7
CASSLGQNTDTQYF | TGTGCCAGCAGCTTGGGTCAGAACACAGATACGCAGTATTTT | NA | TRBV5-4 | NA | TRBJ2-3
CASSEAPSGGPYEQYF | TGTGCCAGCAGTGAAGCTCCTAGCGGGGGTCCCTACGAGCAGTACTTC | TRBD2 | TRBV25-1 | NA | TRBJ2-7
CASSYSSGEQYF | TGTGCCAGCAGTTACTCTTCAGGCGAGCAGTACTTC | NA | TRBV6-6 | NA | TRBJ2-7
CASSTYGHSNQPQHF | TGTGCCAGTAGCACGTACGGTCATAGCAATCAGCCCCAGCATTTT | NA | TRBV19 | NA | TRBJ1-5
CASSRGGQLSGYTF | TGCGCCAGCAGCCGGGGGGGACAGCTAAGTGGCTACACCTTC | TRBD1 | TRBV4-3 | few | TRBJ1-2
CSVGDRGVEQYF | TGCAGCGTCGGGGACAGGGGTGTCGAGCAGTACTTC | TRBD1 | TRBV29-1 | few | TRBJ2-7
CAWSPGSPVSF | TGTGCCTGGAGTCCCGGCAGCCCCGTCTCCTTC | NA | TRBV30 | NA | TRBJ1-2
CASSQDNQPQHF | TGTGCCAGCAGCCAAGACAATCAGCCCCAGCATTTT | NA | TRBV4-2 | NA | TRBJ1-5
CATSRTGQVKDF | TGTGCCACCAGCAGAACCGGACAGGTCAAGGACTTC | TRBD1 | TRBV15 | NA | TRBJ2-7
CASVGRASYEQYF | TGTGCCAGCGTGGGACGAGCTTCCTACGAGCAGTACTTC | NA | TRBV7-9 | NA | TRBJ2-7
CASSLLGTDTQYF | TGTGCCAGCAGTTTATTAGGCACAGATACGCAGTATTTT | NA | TRBV27 | few | TRBJ2-3
CASSQDGTASDTQYF | TGCGCCAGCAGCCAAGATGGCACGGCCTCAGATACGCAGTATTTT | NA | TRBV4-1 | NA | TRBJ2-3
CASNHENTGELFF | TGTGCCAGCAACCATGAGAACACCGGGGAGCTGTTTTTT | NA | TRBV21-1 | NA | TRBJ2-2
CASSNQRGYTF | TGTGCCAGCAGTAATCAGCGGGGCTACACCTTC | NA | TRBV6-1 | NA | TRBJ1-2
CASRAGFISGANVLTF | TGTGCCAGCAGAGCAGGGTTCATCTCTGGGGCCAACGTCCTGACTTTC | NA | TRBV2 | NA | TRBJ2-6
CASSDSGVNIQYF | TGCGCCAGCAGCGACTCAGGGGTAAACATTCAGTACTTC | NA | TRBV10-1 | NA | TRBJ2-4
CASSEEDRSSYEQYF | TGTGCCAGCAGTGAAGAGGACAGGTCCTCCTACGAGCAGTACTTC | TRBD1 | TRBV6-1 | NA | TRBJ2-7
CASSYRQGITEAFF | TGTGCCAGCAGCTATCGACAGGGAATCACTGAAGCTTTCTTT | TRBD1 | TRBV7-2 | NA | TRBJ1-1
CASSHALGGNQPQHF | TGTGCCAGCAGTCACGCCTTAGGGGGCAATCAGCCCCAGCATTTT | NA | TRBV7-8 | once | TRBJ1-5
CASSPGIYEQYF | TGTGCCAGCAGCCCAGGGATCTACGAGCAGTACTTC | NA | TRBV25-1 | NA | TRBJ2-7
CASSGRASYNEQFF | TGTGCCAGCAGCGGGAGGGCTTCCTACAATGAGCAGTTCTTC | TRBD2 | TRBV28 | NA | TRBJ2-1
CASSQRDRAYEKLFF | TGTGCCAGCAGTCAAAGGGACAGGGCATACGAAAAACTGTTTTTT | TRBD1 | TRBV28 | few | TRBJ1-4
CASSEISGTTNEKLFF | TGTGCCAGCAGTGAAATAAGTGGGACAACTAATGAAAAACTGTTTTTT | NA | TRBV6-1 | NA | TRBJ1-4
CASSFLAGGGNEQFF | TGTGCCAGCAGCTTTTTGGCGGGAGGAGGCAATGAGCAGTTCTTC | TRBD2 | TRBV7-9 | NA | TRBJ2-1
CASSLTTFTDTQYF | TGTGCCAGCAGCCTCACTACGTTCACAGATACGCAGTATTTT | NA | TRBV7-9 | NA | TRBJ2-3
CASSEAAVPMYF | TGTGCCAGCAGTGAAGCGGCGGTCCCTATGTACTTC | NA | TRBV2 | NA | TRBJ2-7
CASSIEGFGELFF | TGTGCCAGCAGTATCGAGGGGTTCGGGGAGCTGTTTTTT | NA | TRBV6-4 | NA | TRBJ2-2
CASSLKTVYGYTF | TGTGCCAGCAGCTTGAAGACAGTTTATGGCTACACCTTC | NA | TRBV5-6 | NA | TRBJ1-2
CASSLGTGYNQPQHF | TGCGCCAGCAGCCTCGGGACAGGGTACAATCAGCCCCAGCATTTT | TRBD1 | TRBV4-3 | few | TRBJ1-5
CASSGQVNTEAFF | TGTGCCAGCAGCGGCCAGGTGAACACTGAAGCTTTCTTT | NA | TRBV9 | NA | TRBJ1-1
CSVVRAVRDLSSYNEQFF | TGCAGCGTTGTTAGGGCGGTGAGAGACCTGAGCTCCTACAATGAGCAGTTCTTC | NA | TRBV29-1 | NA | TRBJ2-1
CASSLTTGELFF | TGTGCCAGCAGCTTAACCACCGGGGAGCTGTTTTTT | NA | TRBV7-3 | once | TRBJ2-2
CASSRYSELGAGELFF | TGTGCCAGTAGTAGATACTCGGAACTCGGCGCCGGGGAGCTGTTTTTT | NA | TRBV19 | NA | TRBJ2-2
CASRETGAWGAFF | TGTGCCAGCAGGGAAACAGGGGCCTGGGGGGCTTTCTTT | TRBD1 | TRBV6-1 | once | TRBJ1-1
CASSFLVTNTGELFF | TGTGCCAGCAGCTTTCTAGTAACGAACACCGGGGAGCTGTTTTTT | NA | TRBV7-9 | NA | TRBJ2-2
CASSQDSRGSAADTQYF | TGCGCCAGCAGCCAAGATTCACGGGGTTCCGCCGCTGATACGCAGTATTTT | NA | TRBV4-1 | NA | TRBJ2-3
CASRVALSDPFF | TGTGCCAGCAGGGTAGCTTTATCGGACCCGTTCTTC | NA | TRBV7-9 | NA | TRBJ2-1
CASNPLAVRVDEQYF | TGCGCCAGCAACCCCCTGGCGGTTAGGGTGGACGAGCAGTACTTC | NA | TRBV5-1 | NA | TRBJ2-7
CASSPGLAGGKYEQYF | TGTGCCAGCTCACCCGGACTAGCGGGAGGGAAGTACGAGCAGTACTTC | TRBD2 | TRBV18 | NA | TRBJ2-7